A single sample gave rise to the 12 T cell receptor beta chains below, sequenced in a study of blood T cells in healthy people across ages. Using a J-beta primer mix together with a sample-barcoded 5' primer, a second PCR was run for about 6 to 11 cycles. TCRdb reprocessed the 5' RACE reads with MiXCR, giving one entry per CDR3 protein. The profile covers 1,300,000 or so distinct CDR3 sequences, with approximately 59% appearing a single time and approximately 7% taken by the ten largest. Sequencing was performed on blood. The receptors were sampled from a man aged 18 to 30 in good health.

This chain uses TRBV4-2 with TRBJ2-3; 7 bases match TRBD2. V was pared by 7 bases and J by 0 bases, with 10 bases of the junction left unmatched. The CDR3 consists of 16 residues. Germline V gene sequence: CDR1 LGHNA, CDR2 YNFKEQ. CDR3 amino acids: CASIPGEGRSTDTQYF. The CDR3 DNA is TGTGCCAGCATACCCGGGGAGGGCCGAAGCACAGATACGCAGTATTTT.

The chain is built from TRBV4-3 and TRBJ2-4, with a possible D match to TRBD1 (7 bases). The J call may be incorrect, as the DNA end agrees better with TRBJ2-7. CDR3 length: 15 residues. The germline V gene encodes CDR1 LGHNA and CDR2 YSLEER. This CDR3 reads CASSQGQGGRYEQYF. CDR3 nucleotide sequence: TGCGCCAGCAGCCAAGGGCAGGGGGGACGTTACGAGCAGTACTTC.

The rearrangement links TRBV27 to TRBJ2-1, with TRBD2 matching 9 bases. Germline V gene data show CDR1 as MNHEY and CDR2 as SMNVEV (reference sequence). This CDR3 region has 14 residues. V shed 5 bases, J shed 8 bases, and the junction held 7 bases outside the gene matches. In nucleotides, the CDR3 is TGTGCCAGCAGTCGTAACAGCGGGGGGCATGAGCAGTTCTTC. Translated, it gives CASSRNSGGHEQFF.

The chain links TRBV24-1 to TRBJ2-3, with unresolved D. V lost 0 bases to trimming and J lost 2 bases, with 8 bases between them. Germline-derived CDR1 and CDR2 are KGHDR and SFDVKD. The CDR3 totals 15 residues. The CDR3 reads CATSDLDGNTDTQYF. The DNA of the CDR3 is TGTGCCACCAGTGATTTGGACGGCAACACAGATACGCAGTATTTT.

This clonotype was counted once. CDR3 sequence: CASSLRDSYYGYTF. The CDR3 nucleotides are TGTGCCAGCAGTTTAAGGGACAGCTACTATGGCTACACCTTC. The genes are TRBV12-3 or TRBV12-4 and TRBJ1-2; 7 nucleotides align to TRBD1. The CDR3 is 14 amino acids. Losses at the gene ends were 2 bases for V and 3 bases for J; bases not matched to a gene: 3.

CDR3 sequence: CASSLFPDRDPDTQYF. For the CDR3, the DNA is TGTGCCAGCAGCTTATTTCCGGACAGGGATCCAGATACGCAGTATTTT. The chain couples TRBV7-9 to TRBJ2-3, with TRBD1 matching over 8 bases. J lost 4 bases, V lost 2 bases, and 8 bases had no gene match. The CDR3 is 16 amino acids. The germline V gene has CDR1 SEHNR and CDR2 FQNEAQ (reference sequence).

J is TRBJ2-3 and V is TRBV20-1; tentative D call: TRBD2 (6 bases). Per the germline V gene, CDR1 is DFQATT and CDR2 is SNEGSKA (reference sequence). V shed 4 bases and J shed 7 bases, with 18 bases lying between them. The CDR3 is made up of 14 amino acids. The CDR3 loop is CSAKGRASGHTQYF. The CDR3 DNA reads as TGCAGTGCTAAAGGCCGAGCAAGCGGGCATACGCAGTATTTT.

This chain links TRBV3-1 with TRBJ2-1, with a possible D match to TRBD2 (6 bases). The CDR3 is made up of 17 amino acids. Trimming cost V 4 bases and J 0 bases, with 16 bases left between them. CDR1 LGHDT and CDR2 YNNKEL come from the germline V gene (reference sequence). In DNA, the CDR3 is TGTGCCAGCAGCCTCGTTAGCGGTCTCAGCTCCTACAATGAGCAGTTCTTC. Amino acid sequence: CASSLVSGLSSYNEQFF.

The rearrangement uses TRBV20-1 and TRBJ2-5; 8 bases match TRBD2. Germline values: CDR1 DFQATT, CDR2 SNEGSKA (reference sequence). This CDR3 has 14 residues. V lost 3 bases to trimming and J lost 2 bases; unmatched junction nucleotides: 5. DNA for the CDR3: TGCAGTGCTAGCGGGGGGGCAGGACAAGAGACCCAGTACTTC. Residues: CSASGGAGQETQYF.

This chain links TRBV29-1 with TRBJ2-5, with a tentative D call TRBD2 (6 bases). The ends were cut back, 8 bases at V and 5 bases at J, with 12 bases in the middle. This CDR3 region has 11 residues. Germline V gene data show CDR1 as SQVTM and CDR2 as ANQGSEA. CDR3 nucleotide sequence: TGCAGCTTCAGGGACTCCGAGACCCAGTACTTC. It translates to CSFRDSETQYF.

The CDR3 protein is CASSRMEYRQETQYF. As DNA, the CDR3 is TGTGCCAGCAGCCGAATGGAGTATCGGCAAGAGACCCAGTACTTC. The chain carries TRBV7-9 and TRBJ2-5; no definite D call. V was trimmed by 5 bases and J by 2 bases, leaving 15 bases between them. The germline CDR1 and CDR2 sequences are SEHNR and FQNEAQ (reference sequence). This CDR3 spans 15 amino acids.

The chain uses TRBV11-2 and TRBJ2-5, with D tentatively TRBD1 (6 bases). Germline V lookup: CDR1 SGHAT, CDR2 FQNNGV. The CDR3 totals 14 residues. V lost 6 bases to trimming and J lost 11 bases, with 22 bases between them. The CDR3 region has the DNA TGTGCCAGCAGTTCAGGACAGACGCCTCTTCAGCAGTACTTC. It yields the protein CASSSGQTPLQQYF.